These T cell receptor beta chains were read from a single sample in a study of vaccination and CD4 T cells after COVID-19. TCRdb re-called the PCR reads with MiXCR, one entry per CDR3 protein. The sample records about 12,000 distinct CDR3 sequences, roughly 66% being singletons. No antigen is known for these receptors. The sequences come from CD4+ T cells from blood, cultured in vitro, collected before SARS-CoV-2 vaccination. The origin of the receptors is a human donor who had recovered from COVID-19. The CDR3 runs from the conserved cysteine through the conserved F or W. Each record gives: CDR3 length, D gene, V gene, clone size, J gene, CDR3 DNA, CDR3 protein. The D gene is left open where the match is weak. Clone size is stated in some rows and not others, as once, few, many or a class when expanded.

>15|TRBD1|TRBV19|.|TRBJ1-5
TGTGCCAGTAGTACAACCGGGACAGAAAATCAGCCCCAGCATTTT
CASSTTGTENQPQHF
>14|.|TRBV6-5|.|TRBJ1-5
TGTGCCAGCAGTTACTCGGGCCTAGCGGGACCCCAGCATTTT
CASSYSGLAGPQHF
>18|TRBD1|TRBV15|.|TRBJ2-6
TGTGCCACCAGCATTCGGGACAGGGTCTCCTCTGGGGCCAACGTCCTGACTTTC
CATSIRDRVSSGANVLTF
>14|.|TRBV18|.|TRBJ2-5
TGTGCCAGCTCACCAAGCGCAGAGAGCCCGTCCCAGTACTTC
CASSPSAESPSQYF
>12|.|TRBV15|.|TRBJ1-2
TGTGCCACCAGCAGAGTGGCGGGTGGCTACACCTTC
CATSRVAGGYTF
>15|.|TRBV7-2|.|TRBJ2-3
TGTGCCAGCAGCTCCCCTCCACCCGGGGCCGGTACGCAGTATTTT
CASSSPPPGAGTQYF
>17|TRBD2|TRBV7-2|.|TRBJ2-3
TGTGCCAGCAGCCGTAACGCGGGAGGGACTTACTTAAATACGCAGTATTTT
CASSRNAGGTYLNTQYF
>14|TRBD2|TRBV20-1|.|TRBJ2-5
TGCAGTGCTCCACCAGCGGGAGGGCCAGAGACCCAGTACTTC
CSAPPAGGPETQYF
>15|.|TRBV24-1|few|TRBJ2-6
TGTGCCACCAGTGATTCCAATACTGGGGCCAACGTCCTGACTTTC
CATSDSNTGANVLTF
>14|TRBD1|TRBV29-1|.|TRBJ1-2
TGCAGCGTTGTGGGGACAGAAACCTCCTATGGCTACACCTTC
CSVVGTETSYGYTF
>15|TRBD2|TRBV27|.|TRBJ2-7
TGTGCCAGCTTGGGACTAGCGGGAGTCCCCTACGAGCAGTACTTC
CASLGLAGVPYEQYF
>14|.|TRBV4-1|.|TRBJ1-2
TGCGCCAGCTCCCTACGACAGGTCTCCGGGGGCTACACCTTC
CASSLRQVSGGYTF
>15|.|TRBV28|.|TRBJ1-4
TGTGCCAGCAGGCGCGGACAGTCAACTAATGAAAAACTGTTTTTT
CASRRGQSTNEKLFF
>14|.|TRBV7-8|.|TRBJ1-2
TGTGCCAGCAGCTTAGAGTCGGGGAACTATGGCTACACCTTC
CASSLESGNYGYTF
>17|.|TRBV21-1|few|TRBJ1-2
TGTGCCAGCAGCAAACTGGAATCGACAGGGGTGGACTATGGCTACACCTTC
CASSKLESTGVDYGYTF
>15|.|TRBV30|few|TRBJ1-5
TGTGCCTGGAGTGGTGATGGGGTGAAAGGGCAGCCCCAGCATTTT
CAWSGDGVKGQPQHF
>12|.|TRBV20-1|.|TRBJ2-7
TGCAGTGCTCAAACCCGTGCCTACGAGCAGTACTTC
CSAQTRAYEQYF
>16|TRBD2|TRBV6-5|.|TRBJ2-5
TGTGCCAGCAGTTCCGGGGGGTTCCCGTACCAAGAGACCCAGTACTTC
CASSSGGFPYQETQYF
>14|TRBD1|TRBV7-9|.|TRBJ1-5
TGTGCCAGCAGCCGGGACAGCAACAATCAGCCCCAGCATTTT
CASSRDSNNQPQHF
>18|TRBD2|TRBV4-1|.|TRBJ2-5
TGCGCCAGCAGCCAAGATTCCTTTTCAGCGGGAGGGGCGGAGACCCAGTACTTC
CASSQDSFSAGGAETQYF
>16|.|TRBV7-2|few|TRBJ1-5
TGTGCCAGCAGCTCCCGGGGGGGAGGAATGGGTCAGCCCCAGCATTTT
CASSSRGGGMGQPQHF
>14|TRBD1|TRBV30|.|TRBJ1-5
TGTGCCTGGAGTTCGGGACAGCAAGGGCAGCCCCAGCATTTT
CAWSSGQQGQPQHF
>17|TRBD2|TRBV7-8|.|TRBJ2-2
TGTGCCAGCAACCTACCGGGACTAGTCTACGGCACCGGGGAGCTGTTTTTT
CASNLPGLVYGTGELFF
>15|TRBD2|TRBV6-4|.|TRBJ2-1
TGTGCCAGCAGTGACTCGACTAGCGGGAGCAATGAGCAGTTCTTC
CASSDSTSGSNEQFF
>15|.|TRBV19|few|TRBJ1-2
TGTGCCAGTACCCCCGTTAGCCGGGGCCTTAGAGGCTACACCTTC
CASTPVSRGLRGYTF
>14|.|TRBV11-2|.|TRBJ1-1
TGTGCCAGCAGACGGGGACCCTGGGAGACTGAAGCTTTCTTT
CASRRGPWETEAFF
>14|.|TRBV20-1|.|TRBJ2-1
TGCAGTGCTAGAGATTTCGGGCCTGCGGGTGAGCAGTTCTTC
CSARDFGPAGEQFF
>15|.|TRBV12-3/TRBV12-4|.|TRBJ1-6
TGTGCCAGCAGCCCTACGGTGGGAAGGAATTCACCCCTCCACTTT
CASSPTVGRNSPLHF
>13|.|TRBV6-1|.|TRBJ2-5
TGTGCCAGCAGTGGATCGTACCAAGAGACCCAGTACTTC
CASSGSYQETQYF
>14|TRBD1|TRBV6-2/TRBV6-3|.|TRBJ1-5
TGTGCCAGCAGATCGGACAGGGGGCATCAGCCCCAGCATTTT
CASRSDRGHQPQHF
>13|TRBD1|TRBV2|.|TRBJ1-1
TGTGCCAGCAGTGATTTAGGGGGCTCTGAAGCTTTCTTT
CASSDLGGSEAFF
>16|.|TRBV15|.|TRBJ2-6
TGTGCCACCAGCAGAGCTGAAGTCCCTGGGGCCAACGTCCTGACTTTC
CATSRAEVPGANVLTF
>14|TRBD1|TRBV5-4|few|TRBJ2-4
TGTGCCAGCAGCTCGACCGGGACAGGGAACATTCAGTACTTC
CASSSTGTGNIQYF
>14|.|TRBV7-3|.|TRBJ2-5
TGTGCCAGCAGCTTAAGTGGCTCCTCGGGGACCCAGTACTTC
CASSLSGSSGTQYF
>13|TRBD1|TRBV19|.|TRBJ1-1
TGTGCCAGTAGTCGGGGACAGGACACTGAAGCTTTCTTT
CASSRGQDTEAFF
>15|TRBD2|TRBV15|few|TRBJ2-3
TGTGCCACCAGCACGGGACTAGCGGACTCAGATACGCAGTATTTT
CATSTGLADSDTQYF
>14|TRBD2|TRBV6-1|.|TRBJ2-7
TGTGCCAGCAGGCTAGCGGGAAACTCCTACGAGCAGTACTTC
CASRLAGNSYEQYF
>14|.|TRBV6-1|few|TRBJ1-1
TGTGCCAGCTCCGCCATCCACCCGGACACTGAAGCTTTCTTT
CASSAIHPDTEAFF
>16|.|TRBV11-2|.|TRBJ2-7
TGTGCCAGCAGCTTCCCAGCGTCGGGAAGCTCCTACGAGCAGTACTTC
CASSFPASGSSYEQYF
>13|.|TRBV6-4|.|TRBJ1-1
TGTGCCAGCAGTGTTGAGACAGGCAATAAAGCTTTCTTT
CASSVETGNKAFF
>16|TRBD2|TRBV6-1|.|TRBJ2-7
TGTGCCAGCAGTAGGGTCTTGACGGGAGGTGGCTACGAGCAGTACTTC
CASSRVLTGGGYEQYF
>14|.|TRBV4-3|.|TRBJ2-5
TGCGCCAGCAGTATCTCCGGGACGCAAGAGACCCAGTACTTC
CASSISGTQETQYF
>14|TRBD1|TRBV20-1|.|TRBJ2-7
TGCAGTGCCCCACGGACAGGGGGTTTCTACGAGCAGTACTTC
CSAPRTGGFYEQYF
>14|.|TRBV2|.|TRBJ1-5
TGTGCCAGCAGTGGGGTGACCAGCAATCAGCCCCAGCATTTT
CASSGVTSNQPQHF
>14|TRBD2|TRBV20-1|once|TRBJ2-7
TGCAGTGAACGACTAGCGGGAGGTCGCTACGAGCAGTACTTC
CSERLAGGRYEQYF
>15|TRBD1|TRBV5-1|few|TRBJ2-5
TGCGCCAGCGCCAACCCGACAGGGTACGCGGAGACCCAGTACTTC
CASANPTGYAETQYF
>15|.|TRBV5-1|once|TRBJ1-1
TGCGCCAGCAGCTTGGTTGGTGGGGGCGATACTGAAGCTTTCTTT
CASSLVGGGDTEAFF
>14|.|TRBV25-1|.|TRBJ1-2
TGTGCCAGCAGTGAATCGGGCAGGGGCTATGGCTACACCTTC
CASSESGRGYGYTF
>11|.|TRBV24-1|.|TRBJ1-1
TGTGCCACCAGTGATCGGGGTGAAGCTTTCTTT
CATSDRGEAFF
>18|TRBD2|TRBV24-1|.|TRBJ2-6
TGTGCCACCAGTGCCCCGCGGGGGGAATCCTCTGGGGCCAACGTCCTGACTTTC
CATSAPRGESSGANVLTF
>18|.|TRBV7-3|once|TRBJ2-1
TGTGCCAGCAGCGCCGGAGGTCCAAACCTGAGATCCTACAATGAGCAGTTCTTC
CASSAGGPNLRSYNEQFF
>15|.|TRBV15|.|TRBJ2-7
TGTGCCACCAGCAGAGATCTGGGCCAGTCCTACGAGCAGTACTTC
CATSRDLGQSYEQYF
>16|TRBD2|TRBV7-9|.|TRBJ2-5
TGTGCCAGCAGCCACGGGACTAGCGGGACCCAAGAGACCCAGTACTTC
CASSHGTSGTQETQYF
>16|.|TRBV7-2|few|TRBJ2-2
TGTGCCAGCAGCTTATCCCCGGGACGGGACGTCGGGGAGCTGTTTTTT
CASSLSPGRDVGELFF
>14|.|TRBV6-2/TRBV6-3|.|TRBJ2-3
TGTGCCAGCAGTTACTGGTCGGACACAGATACGCAGTATTTT
CASSYWSDTDTQYF
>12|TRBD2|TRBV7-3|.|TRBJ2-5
TGTGCCACCATAGCGGGAGAAGAGACCCAGTACTTC
CATIAGEETQYF
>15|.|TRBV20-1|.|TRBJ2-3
TGCAGTGCTAGAGATGGGGGGTCTAGCACAGATACGCAGTATTTT
CSARDGGSSTDTQYF
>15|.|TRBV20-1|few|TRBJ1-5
TGCAGTGCTGGGCCCCGTCGTTATAGCAATCAGCCCCAGCATTTT
CSAGPRRYSNQPQHF
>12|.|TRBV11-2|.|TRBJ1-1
TGTGCCAGCAGCTTCCAGAACACTGAAGCTTTCTTT
CASSFQNTEAFF